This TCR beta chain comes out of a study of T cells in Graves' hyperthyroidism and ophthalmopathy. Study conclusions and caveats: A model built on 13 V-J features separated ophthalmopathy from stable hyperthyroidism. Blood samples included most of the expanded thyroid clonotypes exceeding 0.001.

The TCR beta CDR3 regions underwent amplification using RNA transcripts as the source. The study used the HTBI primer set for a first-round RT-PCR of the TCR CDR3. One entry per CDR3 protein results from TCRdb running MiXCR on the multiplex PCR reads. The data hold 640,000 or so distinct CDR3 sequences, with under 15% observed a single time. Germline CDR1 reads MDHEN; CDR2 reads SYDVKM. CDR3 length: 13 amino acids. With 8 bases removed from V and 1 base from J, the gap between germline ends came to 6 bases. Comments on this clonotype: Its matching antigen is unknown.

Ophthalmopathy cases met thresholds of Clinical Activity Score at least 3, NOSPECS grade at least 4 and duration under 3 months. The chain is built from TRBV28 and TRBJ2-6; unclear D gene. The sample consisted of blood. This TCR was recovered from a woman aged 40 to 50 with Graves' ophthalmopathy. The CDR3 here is CASLLSGANVLTF. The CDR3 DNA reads TGTGCCAGCCTCCTTTCTGGGGCCAACGTCCTGACTTTC.